This TCR beta chain is drawn from a study of tumor-infiltrating lymphocytes in primary liver carcinoma. This clonotype has only one observation. Its antigen is undetermined. Without any cell sorting, roughly 18-30 mg of bulk tissue yielded co-extracted RNA and DNA. Over 75% viable tumor cells were present in every tumor sample. Points from the study as a whole: The top-250-clone fraction was significantly higher in tumors than in blood (p = 0.039). Only about 7.5-24% of top clones appeared in all five tumor regions.

A primer matching the constant region was used to make TCR beta cDNA from approximately 500 ng of total RNA. Sequencing libraries for TCR beta derived from three nested multiplex PCR rounds that used slightly modified ARM-PCR. Each CDR3 protein gets one entry after TCRdb re-called the multiplex PCR reads with MiXCR. Among approximately 74,000 distinct CDR3 sequences listed, 71% were seen once. This TCR came from a woman in her sixties with primary liver carcinoma and hepatitis B virus infection. The specimen was liver tumor tissue from sampling region 4. Subset in this sample: tumor region T4, right-lateral pole.

CDR3 nucleotides: TGTGCCAGCAGTTTATCGGGGGGAGGGCCCACCGCAGATACGCAGTATTTT. Translating it yields CASSLSGGGPTADTQYF. V gene TRBV28 combines with J gene TRBJ2-3, with 7 positions matching TRBD2. V gave up 1 base and J gave up 4 bases; unmatched junction bases: 11. This CDR3 is built from 17 residues. The germline V gene encodes CDR1 MDHEN and CDR2 SYDVKM.